Following are 10 T cell receptor beta chains from one sample sequenced in a study of OX40 agonist ivuxolimab in advanced cancers. Clones were read by immunoSEQ multiplex PCR, and TCRdb kept only the in-frame ones, dropping some. The sample has 50,000 to 65,000 clones; 70% to 90% are singletons. Sample: CD4+ or CD8+ T cells sorted from blood, taken in a trial of the OX40 agonist ivuxolimab. The origin of the receptors is an adult with an advanced solid tumor such as melanoma, head and neck, liver or kidney cancer.

V is TRBV6-4 and J is TRBJ1-1; 7 bases line up with TRBD1. The V gene end was trimmed by 1 base and the J gene end by 4 bases; junction bases not matched to a gene: 0. This CDR3 is 13 amino acids long. The V gene's germline CDR1 is MRHNA and CDR2 SNTAGT. The CDR3 DNA reads as TGTGCCAGCAGTGACTGGACAGGCACTGAAGCTTTCTTT. Its protein product is CASSDWTGTEAFF.

This chain connects TRBV5-1 to TRBJ1-1; TRBD1 matches at 7 bases. Germline CDR1 SGHRS, CDR2 YFSETQ. This CDR3 region has 15 residues. V lost 4 bases to trimming and J lost 1 base; unmatched junction nucleotides: 7. CDR3 DNA sequence: TGCGCCAGCAGCCCCACGGGGACAGCGAACACTGAAGCTTTCTTT. It yields the protein CASSPTGTANTEAFF. The full variable domain, its missing parts supplied by reference TRBV5-1 and TRBJ1-1, is KAGVTQTPRYLIKTRGQQVTLSCSPISGHRSVSWYQQTPGQGLQFLFEYFSETQRNKGNFPGRFSGRQFSNSRSEMNVSTLELGDSALYLCASSPTGTANTEAFFGQGTRLTVV.

The J gene is TRBJ2-7, the V gene TRBV28; D is undetermined. Germline V CDR1 and CDR2: MDHEN, SYDVKM. This CDR3 has 14 amino acids. Trimming stripped 6 bases from V and 3 bases from J, with 15 bases between. The DNA for the CDR3 is TGTGCCAGCAGAGAGGTCAGCATACTCTACGAGCAGTACTTC. This sequence encodes CASREVSILYEQYF. Looking up the rest from reference TRBV28 and TRBJ2-7 gives the full variable domain: DVKVTQSSRYLVKRTGEKVFLECVQDMDHENMFWYRQDPGLGLRLIYFSYDVKMKEKGDIPEGYSVSREKKERFSLILESASTNQTSMYLCASREVSILYEQYFGPGTRLTVT.

The V and J genes are TRBV5-5 and TRBJ1-3; 8 positions match TRBD1. The germline V gene has CDR1 SGHKS and CDR2 YYEKEE (reference sequence). With 3 bases clipped from V and 0 bases from J, the junction kept 11 bases outside the gene matches. The CDR3 spans 18 residues. The CDR3 is CASSWGQGARYSGNTIYF. CDR3 DNA sequence: TGTGCCAGCAGCTGGGGGCAGGGGGCCCGATACTCTGGAAACACCATATATTTT.

CDR3 region: CATSSRQRQGAILGGQPQHF. The CDR3 DNA is TGTGCCACCAGCAGCAGACAGCGACAGGGGGCGATCCTAGGCGGTCAGCCCCAGCATTTT. The rearrangement links TRBV15 to TRBJ1-5; 10 bases are a match to TRBD1. The CDR3 contains 20 residues. V gave up 3 bases and J gave up 6 bases; unmatched junction bases: 20. Germline V gene sequence: CDR1 LNHNV, CDR2 YYDKDF (reference sequence).

The rearrangement joins TRBV19 to TRBJ2-4; D remains ambiguous. The CDR3 is 14 residues long. V lost 5 bases and J lost 0, with 8 bases in between. Germline-derived CDR1 and CDR2 are LNHDA and SQIVND (reference sequence). The CDR3 DNA reads as TGTGCCAGTAGTCCTGAGGAAGCCAAAAACATTCAGTACTTC. Its translation is CASSPEEAKNIQYF.

The chain employs TRBV7-9 and TRBJ2-5; 7 positions agree with TRBD1. This CDR3 comprises 15 residues. J lost 3 bases, V lost 7 bases, and 11 bases had no gene match. The germline CDR1 and CDR2 sequences are SEHNR and FQNEAQ (reference sequence). The CDR3 bases are TGTGCCAGCAAGGATGAGACAGGGCGGGAAGAGACCCAGTACTTC. As protein: CASKDETGREETQYF.

The V gene is TRBV6-5, the J gene TRBJ1-4; tentative D call: TRBD1 (6 bases). The CDR3 consists of 16 residues. The V gene lost 0 bases and the J gene lost 8 bases, with 16 bases spanning the gap. Germline-derived CDR1 and CDR2 are MNHEY and SVGAGI. CDR3 sequence reads: CASSYSRARGREKLFF. CDR3 nucleotide sequence: TGTGCCAGCAGTTACTCGAGAGCCCGGGGGCGGGAAAAACTGTTTTTT.

The CDR3 region has the DNA TGTGCCAGCAGCGTAGCTGTTACCACCGGGGAGCTGTTTTTT. It codes for CASSVAVTTGELFF. The chain combines TRBV9 with TRBJ2-2, with D unclear. This CDR3 region has 14 residues. V lost 0 bases and J 4 bases, leaving 7 bases between the germline ends. Germline V gives CDR1 SGDLS, CDR2 YYNGEE.

V is TRBV5-4 and J is TRBJ1-1; possible D gene TRBD1, 5 bases. V lost 4 bases and J lost 11, with 12 bases in between. This CDR3 is built from 11 residues. Looked up from germline, CDR1 is SGHNT and CDR2 is YYREEE (reference sequence). The CDR3 DNA follows: TGTGCCAGCAGCGATGCGGGGCTGGCTTTCTTT. This sequence encodes CASSDAGLAFF.